Included here is one T cell receptor (beta chain) sequence, with context. This clone was observed a single time. The specificity of this receptor is unknown. Per-base quality was not reported, and no clone a single base away is much larger than it. The cohort consisted of 650 to 700 healthy bone marrow donors. At the time of sampling, all cohort members were nominally healthy, though unrecorded immune exposures were likely present. The donor was CMV seropositive and belonged to the group of 250 to 300 seropositive cohort members. A peripheral blood sample was collected from each donor, and TCR beta sequencing was performed on peripheral blood mononuclear cells. Genomic DNA was extracted from the blood cell samples with the Qiagen DNeasy Blood Extraction Kit. Inclusive of the bounding cysteine and phenylalanine, the CDR3 is 13 residues long. CDR3 DNA only is kept here, 39 bases in frame from base 1. V loses 7 bases at its end and J loses 5 bases; junction bases beyond the gene matches: 5. The germline V gene (reference sequence) provides CDR1 LNHDA and CDR2 SQIVND.

This sample was included in a study of cytomegalovirus exposure and HLA in healthy donors (dated by TCRdb to the late 2010s). Regarding the study in general: In an earlier analysis of 550 to 750 of the donors, 276 Gb of sequence data and some 120 million unique TCR beta sequences from roughly 190 million T cells were reported. Approximately 300 gigabases of sequencing data and around 85 million unique TCR sequences made up an early release that covered 640 HLA-typed donors. Of the roughly 410 genotyped donors, 65% to 90% were placed in the genetic ancestry cluster associated with self-reported Caucasian donors. The study aimed to test whether cataloging public T cell receptors could reveal signatures of past pathogen exposure. Using immunosequencing, the study profiled T cell repertoires from around 680 subjects and related those repertoires to cytomegalovirus serostatus. In addition to the first cohort of 666 subjects, a separate validation cohort of some 120 different subjects was used. To predict cytomegalovirus infection status, the study brought together high-throughput TCR immunosequencing, statistical association of individual TCRs with disease status, and machine learning. In a later analysis, previously published TCR beta repertoires from several hundred donors were re-analyzed and high-resolution HLA genotyping was added so that TCR occurrence patterns could be studied. The later analysis used no new phenotypic data to find candidate immune exposures, relying instead on TCR beta sequences and their occurrence across donors. To decide whether each TCR beta V gene segment behaved as functional or pseudogenic, an earlier analysis of approximately 600 of the donors relied on high-throughput TCR beta sequencing. Donor age, sex, ethnicity and CMV serostatus were collected together with the repertoire data. A later genetic analysis took genome-wide SNP genotypes for about 55% of the 666 donors and used that subset as a discovery cohort. All discovery cohort repertoires had been generated on a single sequencing platform. Class I and class II HLA loci were covered by the typing at four-digit resolution. Typing coverage differed by locus: A, B, C, DRB1 and DQB1 were typed in about 620-630 donors, DQA1 in approximately 520, DPA1 in over 600, and DPB1 in 400 to 480. Several DR-DQ haplotypes were handled as single units for association and clustering, since linkage in the cohort was strong. Among 300 to 450 genotyped donors of the cohort, an average of approximately 230,000 unique TCR beta nucleotide sequences were sequenced per donor, around 20% of them non-productive. Study-wide findings and limitations: Because counts were too low, about 15 rarely observed V segments, including chromosome 9 orphons, were left out of the earlier analysis of 500 to 650 of the donors. The authors suggested that the approach could potentially be generalized to other disease states and immunological phenotypes. An earlier analysis of several hundred of the donors showed that most TCR beta V segments appeared in productive rearrangements either about 87% or about 30% of the time, which broadly matched IMGT annotations. A further reported finding was that TCR beta sequences accurately predicted the HLA-A and HLA-B alleles for most subjects in the first cohort. Because HLA typing was missing for some donors at each locus, association tests included only the typed subset. The 87-base-pair reads could not distinguish some IMGT-functional V segments, including TRBV6-2 and TRBV6-3, so those segments were excluded. In a later analysis, HLA-associated TCR beta chains were found to be more clonally expanded and to have lower generation probabilities than equally common non-associated chains. Sequencing depth was assumed to be roughly uniform across donors in the presence/absence analyses, though that assumption may not hold. Compared with the roughly 670-donor mean, donors in an Asian-associated ancestry cluster had fewer N-insertions in productive TCRs, according to a later genetic analysis. In this cohort, only TCR beta chains were sequenced, and detectable features were limited by the absence of alpha or paired-chain data. A later analysis found that TCR association rates varied across HLA loci, with DRB1 alleles showing the most associated TCRs and HLA-C alleles the fewest. When HLA alleles, especially DR and DQ, strongly co-occurred, TCR associations were difficult to assign to individual alleles. The study gave a list of some 150 TCR beta chains associated with cytomegalovirus. A later analysis found that most CMV-associated TCR beta chains appeared HLA-restricted, with HLA associations seemingly driven largely by CMV exposure. While some public TCRs were present in many individuals, most TCR sequences turned up only very rarely across donors. A later analysis reported that several top co-occurrence clusters appeared linked to parvovirus B19, influenza, CMV and Epstein-Barr virus. In vitro tests confirmed that a few of the cytomegalovirus-associated TCR beta chains recognize cytomegalovirus antigens. Linkage disequilibrium might explain the correlated functional status among segregating V segments, but an unknown experimental factor could not be ruled out. A later genetic analysis associated a missense DCLRE1C variant with V-gene and J-gene trimming of TCR beta chains, and an independent cohort replicated the association. The only immune exposure information available for the cohort was CMV serostatus. Specific HLA alleles were associated with 15,000 to 20,000 TCR beta sequences at a false discovery rate of 0.05 in a later analysis. Cytomegalovirus status was reported to be diagnosed by the classifier with high specificity and sensitivity in both the original and validation cohorts. A group of highly shared sequence variants was considered likely to be a technical artifact of the sequencing pipeline.

The library was prepared using the immunoSEQ multiplex PCR assay. For the multiplex PCR, a mixture combining 60 forward primers for TCR Vbeta segments and 13 reverse primers for TCR Jbeta segments was used. Amplification of the CDR3 region of rearranged TCR beta genes was performed with a multiplex PCR assay on genomic DNA. On the Illumina HiSeq System, the amplified TCR beta libraries were sequenced as 87-base-pair reads. In the original analysis: In a later analysis, tens of millions of unique TCR beta chains were counted across the 666 repertoires, and approximately 11 million of these chains were shared by at least two donors. To remove PCR and sequencing errors, raw reads were error-corrected and collapsed into unique sequences using a nearest-neighbor algorithm that merged closely related sequences. V, D and J gene segments were assigned by aligning CDR3 sequences to IMGT reference sequences. Each retained sequence needed at least a six-nucleotide match to both a V gene segment and a J gene segment. A rearrangement was called productive if the CDR3 had no stop codons and remained in frame with V and J, and every other rearrangement was called non-productive. CDR3 was defined by IMGT convention, running from the second conserved V-encoded cysteine to the conserved J-encoded phenylalanine. Sequences without an unambiguous match to a single V gene segment were excluded from the earlier analysis of about 630 of the donors. An earlier analysis of several hundred of the donors called V segments functional above 56.7% productive rearrangements and segregating when the between-donor standard deviation exceeded 5%. A statistical classification framework was developed to diagnose cytomegalovirus status using the catalog of TCR beta chain sequences. V and J gene assignment, in a later analysis, came from comparing TCR nucleotide sequences with IMGT/GENE-DB human TR gene sequences. A later analysis assigned CDR3 sequences and most-parsimonious VDJ recombination scenarios with the TCRdist pipeline. A later analysis defined each TCR beta chain by its CDR3 amino acid sequence plus V-gene family, and excluded reads lacking a unique V-gene family. In a later analysis, 450 to 600 highly shared, low-generation-probability nucleotide sequences were removed to address suspected cross-contamination and a sequencing artifact. A later analysis calculated a clonal expansion index for each public chain from normalized within-repertoire ranks of inferred template counts. In a later analysis, generation probabilities were computed using a VDJ recombination model fitted to out-of-frame rearrangements, and the results were checked against IGoR. In a later analysis, hypergeometric tests were used to score TCR-TCR, TCR-HLA and TCR-CMV co-occurrence, with a repertoire-size bias correction applied to TCR pairs. In a later analysis, false discovery rates were estimated by permuting HLA or CMV assignments 20 times. A later analysis grouped co-occurring TCRs with DBSCAN, adding TCRdist sequence similarity when clustering within HLA-allele-positive subsets. Repertoires with fewer than 30,000 or more than 120,000 public chains were left out of co-occurrence clustering, as were five repertoires with anomalous nucleotide sharing. TCRdb took this table from immuneACCESS and kept in-frame rearrangements with V and J called. Such tables lack part of the clones; where checked against another copy, unresolved V genes explain under half of the gap, and the rest is unexplained. That table supplies the V and J calls and clone size; D and trimming were determined from the DNA. Within this sample are around 37,000 clones, with approximately 86% of them counted one time only. Clones ranked in the top ten supply about 10% of the sample.

The sequence links TRBV19 to TRBJ2-7; 10 of the junction bases match TRBD1. Sequenced input: PBMCs. The source of this sequence is a woman between 18 and 29 years old in good health and CMV-seropositive. The DNA sequence is given as TGTGCCAGTACTGGGACAGGGGCCCACGAGCAGTACTTC. Translated, it reads CASTGTGAHEQYF.